Below, 19 T cell receptor beta chains from the same sample are listed, as sequenced in a study of blood T cell repertoires in COVID-19. Repertoires were generated with immunoSEQ multiplex PCR, while TCRdb's copy carries only in-frame clones and drops some. The sample includes about 150,000 clones, approximately 86% of them seen just once. Sequencing was done on a sample of peripheral blood. The receptor source for this set is a man aged 60-69 years with COVID-19, enrolled during active disease.

The chain joins TRBV6-5 to TRBJ2-7; TRBD1 is a possible D gene (5 bases). V was trimmed by 0 bases and J by 2 bases, leaving 11 bases between them. Germline V CDR1 and CDR2: MNHEY, SVGAGI. The CDR3 totals 15 residues. DNA for the CDR3: TGTGCCAGCAGTTACTCGAACAGGTCCCCCTACGAGCAGTACTTC. As protein: CASSYSNRSPYEQYF.

The V and J genes are TRBV18 and TRBJ2-3, with TRBD2 matching over 8 bases. V lost 4 bases to trimming and J lost 2 bases; unmatched junction nucleotides: 8. This CDR3 is 16 amino acids long. In germline, CDR1 is KGHSH, CDR2 LQKENI. CDR3 nucleotides: TGTGCCAGCTCACTTCTACTAGCGGATTTCACAGATACGCAGTATTTT. As protein: CASSLLLADFTDTQYF.

This rearrangement joins TRBV11-2 to TRBJ1-5; 7 nucleotides align to TRBD1. The CDR3 contains 17 residues. Germline V gene lookup returns CDR1 SGHAT and CDR2 FQNNGV. Unmatched junction bases numbered 7, after V lost 1 base and J lost 1 base. The CDR3 sequence is CASSLVAQGVSNQPQHF. CDR3 bases: TGTGCCAGCAGCTTAGTTGCCCAGGGGGTCAGCAATCAGCCCCAGCATTTT.

The sample holds a few counts of this clone. The DNA of the CDR3 is TGTGCCAGCAGCCGGGTTACAGGGGGGAATTCACCCCTCCACTTT. It encodes CASSRVTGGNSPLHF. The V call is TRBV2, the J call TRBJ1-6; 8 bases fit TRBD1. The CDR3 sequence is 15 residues long. Germline-derived CDR1 and CDR2 are SNHLY and FYNNEI. V shed 6 bases and J 7 bases; nucleotides not matched to a gene: 8.

The J gene is TRBJ1-2, the V gene TRBV28; D gene unclear. This CDR3 region has 14 residues. V was cut by 4 bases and J by 9 bases, with 18 bases left in between. CDR1 is MDHEN, CDR2 SYDVKM, per germline. The CDR3 DNA reads as TGTGCCAGCAGTTCCCAGCCCGCGGGCTGGAGCTACACCTTC. Amino acids: CASSSQPAGWSYTF.

The V gene is TRBV6-5, the J gene TRBJ1-1; tentative D call: TRBD1 (6 bases). V lost 6 bases to trimming and J lost 13 bases, with 21 bases between them. The CDR3 runs to 13 residues. Looked up from germline, CDR1 is MNHEY and CDR2 is SVGAGI. CDR3: CASSQDESRGGFF. In DNA form, the CDR3 reads TGTGCCAGCAGCCAGGACGAGAGTCGAGGGGGTTTCTTT.

J is TRBJ2-3 and V is TRBV6-2 or TRBV6-3; 10 positions agree with TRBD1. The V gene's germline CDR1 is MNHEY and CDR2 SVGEGT. This CDR3 is 18 amino acids long. With 2 bases clipped from V and 5 bases from J, the junction kept 13 bases outside the gene matches. The DNA for the CDR3 is TGTGCCAGCAGTTACCCTCGGGACAGGGGTGCTTGGGGAGATACGCAGTATTTT. This sequence encodes CASSYPRDRGAWGDTQYF.

The V gene is TRBV19, the J gene TRBJ2-1; 12 bases map to TRBD2. Germline lookup yields CDR1 LNHDA and CDR2 SQIVND (reference sequence). V shed 4 bases and J 7 bases; nucleotides not matched to a gene: 8. The CDR3 is made up of 16 amino acids. CDR3 bases: TGTGCCAGTAGTAGTCTAGCGGGAGGGCCGGAAAATGAGCAGTTCTTC. It is translated as CASSSLAGGPENEQFF.

This chain joins TRBV27 and TRBJ2-5; TRBD2 matches 7 bases. Germline CDR1 MNHEY, CDR2 SMNVEV (reference sequence). V shed 2 bases and J 4 bases; nucleotides not matched to a gene: 7. CDR3 size: 15 residues. Written as DNA, the CDR3 is TGTGCCAGCAGTTTAAATCGGGGCGGGGGAGAGACCCAGTACTTC. Encoded protein: CASSLNRGGGETQYF.

This chain uses TRBV2 with TRBJ1-1; 11 bases fit TRBD1. The V and J ends lost 4 bases and 6 bases, in that order; junction bases with no gene match: 7. Germline values: CDR1 SNHLY, CDR2 FYNNEI. The CDR3 contains 15 residues. CDR3 nucleotide sequence: TGTGCCAGCAGTGCACCGGGACAGGGGGGGGCTGAAGCTTTCTTT. Protein product: CASSAPGQGGAEAFF.

This clone was seen just once. J is TRBJ1-2 and V is TRBV6-6; D uncertain. Per germline, CDR1 MNHNY and CDR2 SVGAGI (reference sequence). The V gene lost 4 bases and the J gene lost 0 bases, with 15 bases spanning the gap. This CDR3 contains 16 residues. CDR3 bases: TGTGCCAGCAGTTCCACCGGCGGAGGATCTAACTATGGCTACACCTTC. Translated, it gives CASSSTGGGSNYGYTF.

The chain employs TRBV18 and TRBJ1-6; 9 nucleotides line up with TRBD1. This CDR3 contains 15 residues. The J segment lost 5 bases and the V segment lost 3 bases, leaving 2 bases of the junction unmatched. Germline V gives CDR1 KGHSH, CDR2 LQKENI. CDR3 sequence (DNA): TGTGCCAGCTCACCCGGGACAGGGCATAATTCACCCCTCCACTTT. Amino acid sequence: CASSPGTGHNSPLHF.

The rearrangement uses TRBV4-2 and TRBJ1-2; unclear D gene. The CDR3 is made up of 14 amino acids. The germline V and J ends were trimmed by 1 base and 2 bases, with 8 bases remaining between them. Germline loops: CDR1 LGHNA, CDR2 YNFKEQ. The CDR3 DNA is TGTGCCAGCAGCCAAGCCCCCGAGAACTATGGCTACACCTTC. It is translated as CASSQAPENYGYTF.

This chain uses TRBV18 with TRBJ2-7, with a possible D match to TRBD1 (6 bases). V lost 3 bases to trimming and J lost 3 bases, with 12 bases between them. CDR1 and CDR2 from the germline V gene are KGHSH and LQKENI. The CDR3 consists of 14 residues. The DNA of the CDR3 is TGTGCCAGCTCACCCTCGAGGGGGAACTACGAGCAGTACTTC. This translates into CASSPSRGNYEQYF.

J is TRBJ1-1 and V is TRBV20-1; D remains ambiguous. Germline lookup yields CDR1 DFQATT and CDR2 SNEGSKA (reference sequence). V was trimmed by 7 bases and J by 7 bases, leaving 13 bases between them. The CDR3 is made up of 11 amino acids. The DNA for the CDR3 is TGCAGTGTCACTAACGGGTTTGAAGCTTTCTTT. Translating it yields CSVTNGFEAFF.

The rearrangement links TRBV19 to TRBJ1-2; D call uncertain. The CDR3 runs 12 residues. Germline CDR1 reads LNHDA; CDR2 reads SQIVND (reference sequence). With 3 bases removed from V and 8 bases from J, the gap between germline ends came to 10 bases. CDR3 DNA: TGTGCCAGTAGTATCGCTGGGAGAGGCTACACCTTC. Protein sequence: CASSIAGRGYTF.

Only a few counts were recorded for this clone. The V gene is TRBV5-6, the J gene TRBJ1-2; 11 bases align to TRBD1. Germline CDR1 and CDR2: SGHDT and YYEEEE. The trim removed 2 bases at V and 7 bases at J, leaving 13 bases unmatched. The CDR3 consists of 17 residues. The CDR3 sequence is CASSFPIVGQGALGYTF. The DNA for the CDR3 is TGTGCCAGCAGCTTCCCAATCGTAGGACAGGGGGCTCTTGGCTACACCTTC.

The CDR3 loop reads CATSRDRYEQFF. The CDR3 DNA reads as TGTGCCACCAGCAGAGATCGGTATGAGCAGTTCTTC. This rearrangement joins TRBV15 to TRBJ2-1; D gene unclear. Per the germline V gene, CDR1 is LNHNV and CDR2 is YYDKDF (reference sequence). CDR3 length: 12 amino acids. Trimming removed 0 bases from V and 8 bases from J, with 5 bases in between.

V gene TRBV11-1 combines with J gene TRBJ1-1; D unclear. Trimming left V 5 bases short and J 1 base short, with 8 bases between. Per the germline V gene, CDR1 is SGHAT and CDR2 is FQDESV (reference sequence). This CDR3 is built from 13 residues. CDR3 loop: CASSQTENTEAFF. The CDR3 DNA is TGTGCCAGCAGCCAAACAGAGAACACTGAAGCTTTCTTT. The whole variable domain, remainder taken from reference TRBV11-1 and TRBJ1-1, is EAEVAQSPRYKITEKSQAVAFWCDPISGHATLYWYRQILGQGPELLVQFQDESVVDDSQLPKDRFSAERLKGVDSTLKIQPAELGDSAMYLCASSQTENTEAFFGQGTRLTVV.